Below are 30 T cell receptor beta chains sequenced from a single sample in a study of CD8+ T cells in alopecia areata. cDNA prepared by RNA extraction and subsequent reverse transcription served as the template for sequencing. Only in-frame clones appear in the TCRdb table, and some are missing; sequencing was by immunoSEQ multiplex PCR. The sample carries about 180,000 clones, about 48% recorded once. The treatment here: oral pan-JAK inhibitor, 5-10 mg twice daily. Specimen: CD8+ T cells sorted from blood, collected at week 24, from a patient treated with tofacitinib. These receptor sequences come from a human donor with alopecia areata.

This clone was counted once. J is TRBJ2-7 and V is TRBV9, with D unclear. Germline assignment: CDR1 SGDLS and CDR2 YYNGEE. Trimming stripped 4 bases from V and 7 bases from J, with 15 bases between. There are 13 residues in the CDR3. CDR3 amino acids: CASSPFLLGEQYF. For the CDR3, the DNA is TGTGCCAGCAGCCCCTTTCTCTTGGGGGAGCAGTACTTC.

This chain connects TRBV29-1 to TRBJ2-7, with TRBD1 identical over 10 bases. The CDR3 is 14 amino acids. Germline assignment: CDR1 SQVTM and CDR2 ANQGSEA. J gave up 5 bases and V 5 bases, and 9 bases lay outside the gene matches. The CDR3 region has the DNA TGCAGCGTTAAAGGTGGAGACAGGGGGCACGAGCAGTACTTC. Translating it yields CSVKGGDRGHEQYF.

The chain carries TRBV19 and TRBJ1-2; 7 positions match TRBD1. Germline V gene data show CDR1 as LNHDA and CDR2 as SQIVND (reference sequence). The CDR3 contains 14 residues. V lost 7 bases and J lost 6; bases outside the gene matches: 11. The CDR3 region has the DNA TGTGCCAGTACCCCAGGACAGGCGCCCCATGGCTACACCTTC. This encodes CASTPGQAPHGYTF. The whole variable domain, remainder taken from reference TRBV19 and TRBJ1-2, is DGGITQSPKYLFRKEGQNVTLSCEQNLNHDAMYWYRQDPGQGLRLIYYSQIVNDFQKGDIAEGYSVSREKKESFPLTVTSAQKNPTAFYLCASTPGQAPHGYTFGSGTRLTVV.

The rearrangement joins TRBV5-1 to TRBJ1-2, with D possibly TRBD1 on 6 matching bases. Trimming removed 9 bases at V and 7 bases at J, with 19 bases between. The CDR3 extends over 13 amino acids. Germline V gene data show CDR1 as SGHRS and CDR2 as YFSETQ. The CDR3 DNA is TGCGCCACCACTCCGGGGGGCGCAGTTGGCTACACCTTC. It specifies CATTPGGAVGYTF.

Concerning this clone itself: The CDR3 does not end in the conserved phenylalanine or tryptophan, so this is likely a read error. The chain is built from TRBV27 and TRBJ2-7; 7 nucleotides match TRBD2. Germline lookup yields CDR1 MNHEY and CDR2 SMNVEV (reference sequence). This CDR3 spans 14 amino acids. The trim removed 5 bases at V and 2 bases at J, leaving 6 bases unmatched. CDR3 residues: CASSHTSAAYEQYS. DNA of the CDR3: TGTGCCAGCAGTCATACTAGCGCGGCCTACGAGCAGTACTCC.

The gene calls are TRBV7-6 and TRBJ2-5, with D hard to call. Germline V gene lookup returns CDR1 SGHVS and CDR2 FNYEAQ. The CDR3 loop spans 13 amino acids. The germline V and J ends were trimmed by 5 bases and 2 bases, with 9 bases remaining between them. The CDR3 region is CASSHGVQETQYF. For the CDR3, the DNA is TGTGCCAGCAGCCATGGGGTACAAGAGACCCAGTACTTC.

The chain links TRBV30 to TRBJ2-7; D is possibly TRBD2 (6 bases). There are 13 residues in the CDR3. Germline V gene lookup returns CDR1 GTSNPN and CDR2 SVGIG (reference sequence). Trimming pared 5 bases from V and 6 bases from J, leaving 17 bases between. The CDR3 sequence is CAWASQQGGEQYF. The CDR3 DNA sequence: TGTGCCTGGGCTTCCCAGCAGGGAGGCGAGCAGTACTTC.

By proportion, this clone is medium-sized. CDR3 in amino acids: CASSLKPLGTSRNEQFF. The CDR3 nucleotides are TGTGCCAGCAGCCTAAAACCATTGGGGACTAGCCGCAATGAGCAGTTCTTC. The V gene is TRBV7-2, the J gene TRBJ2-1; the match to TRBD2 covers 9 bases. Germline CDR1 is SGHTA and CDR2 is FQGNSA. Losses at the gene ends were 5 bases for V and 6 bases for J; bases not matched to a gene: 14. The CDR3 runs 17 residues.

The gene calls are TRBV13 and TRBJ2-3, with 11 bases fitting TRBD2. In germline, CDR1 is PRHDT, CDR2 FYEKMQ (reference sequence). Losses at the gene ends were 5 bases for V and 0 bases for J; bases not matched to a gene: 16. The CDR3 has 20 residues. The CDR3 DNA reads TGTGCCAGCAGCCTTACGCATCCCGGGACTAGCGGAACCAGCACAGATACGCAGTATTTT. Protein product: CASSLTHPGTSGTSTDTQYF.

This chain links TRBV9 with TRBJ2-7; D not resolved. The CDR3 consists of 13 residues. Deletions cut 3 bases from V and 0 bases from J, with 7 bases between. The V gene's germline CDR1 is SGDLS and CDR2 YYNGEE. CDR3 sequence (DNA): TGTGCCAGCAGCGGGGGTCCCTCCTACGAGCAGTACTTC. This translates into CASSGGPSYEQYF.

The chain is built from TRBV27 and TRBJ2-7, with 9 bases identical to TRBD2. The trim removed 4 bases at V and 4 bases at J, leaving 2 bases unmatched. Germline lookup yields CDR1 MNHEY and CDR2 SMNVEV (reference sequence). This CDR3 comprises 13 residues. CDR3 amino acids: CASSWLAGYEQYF. CDR3 sequence (DNA): TGTGCCAGCAGTTGGCTAGCGGGGTACGAGCAGTACTTC.

This clone was detected only a few times. This rearrangement joins TRBV30 to TRBJ2-1; tentative D call: TRBD2 (5 bases). V gave up 4 bases and J gave up 6 bases, with 16 bases separating them. The CDR3 length is 14 residues. From germline, CDR1 is GTSNPN and CDR2 SVGIG (reference sequence). The DNA for the CDR3 is TGTGCCTGGAACCCTCCGAGGGCGTCCAATGAGCAGTTCTTC. Protein product: CAWNPPRASNEQFF.

The rearrangement joins TRBV5-1 to TRBJ2-5, with D maybe TRBD2 (5 bases). The V gene's germline CDR1 is SGHRS and CDR2 YFSETQ. The CDR3 length is 14 residues. Deletions cut 4 bases from V and 4 bases from J, with 14 bases between. For the CDR3, the DNA is TGCGCCAGCAGCCTAGGACTCGACGGAGAGACCCAGTACTTC. Translating gives CASSLGLDGETQYF.

The rearrangement links TRBV14 to TRBJ2-1, with 8 bases aligning to TRBD1. V was clipped by 4 bases and J by 8 bases; unmatched bases: 4. The CDR3 is made up of 13 amino acids. Germline-derived CDR1 and CDR2 are SGHDN and FVKESK. The CDR3 region is CASSRTGNDEQFF. CDR3 coding DNA: TGTGCCAGCAGCCGGACAGGGAACGATGAGCAGTTCTTC.

The DNA for the CDR3 is TGTGCCAGTGGACAGGGGAATTCACCCCTCCACTTT. Translation gives CASGQGNSPLHF. The gene calls are TRBV19 and TRBJ1-6; 9 nucleotides line up with TRBD1. The CDR3 has 12 residues. With 8 bases clipped from V and 7 bases from J, the junction kept 0 bases outside the gene matches. Germline CDR1 and CDR2: LNHDA and SQIVND (reference sequence).

This chain connects TRBV13 to TRBJ1-1, with unresolved D. CDR3 length: 14 residues. V dropped 1 base and J dropped 4 bases, with 10 bases sitting between them. The V gene's germline CDR1 is PRHDT and CDR2 FYEKMQ (reference sequence). CDR3 nucleotides: TGTGCCAGCAGCTTAGAACAGCCTTTCACTGAAGCTTTCTTT. Protein: CASSLEQPFTEAFF.

The sample holds a few counts of this clone. The chain recombines TRBV6-4 with TRBJ1-5; the D is unclear. From germline, CDR1 is MRHNA and CDR2 SNTAGT. This CDR3 has 13 amino acids. V dropped 3 bases and J dropped 0 bases, with 3 bases sitting between them. The CDR3 loop reads CASSEYSNQPQHF. In DNA, the CDR3 is TGTGCCAGCAGTGAGTATAGCAATCAGCCCCAGCATTTT.

CDR3 region: CASTTVKRVPTDTQYF. For the CDR3, the DNA is TGTGCCAGCACTACGGTCAAGCGGGTTCCCACAGATACGCAGTATTTT. This chain joins TRBV2 and TRBJ2-3, with a weak D call TRBD2 (6 bases). In germline, CDR1 is SNHLY, CDR2 FYNNEI. This CDR3 region has 16 residues. Deletions cut 7 bases from V and 2 bases from J, with 19 bases between.

V gene TRBV25-1 combines with J gene TRBJ2-7, with D hard to call. Trimming took 5 bases from V and 3 from J, leaving 5 bases between them. The CDR3 totals 11 residues. Per germline, CDR1 MGHDK and CDR2 SYGVNS. CDR3 DNA sequence: TGTGCCAGCAGTTTTGGCTACGAGCAGTACTTC. It codes for CASSFGYEQYF.

This clone has a handful of counts. V gene TRBV7-9 combines with J gene TRBJ2-1, with 12 bases aligning to TRBD2. Losses at the gene ends were 2 bases for V and 8 bases for J; bases not matched to a gene: 10. Germline V CDR1 and CDR2: SEHNR, FQNEAQ (reference sequence). The CDR3 length is 17 residues. CDR3 protein: CASSLTPSGGDSHEQFF. CDR3 in DNA: TGTGCCAGCAGCTTAACCCCTAGCGGGGGGGACTCTCATGAGCAGTTCTTC.

The chain carries TRBV9 and TRBJ1-2; D remains ambiguous. The CDR3 contains 15 residues. Deletions cut 4 bases from V and 7 bases from J, with 20 bases between. Looked up from germline, CDR1 is SGDLS and CDR2 is YYNGEE. CDR3 DNA: TGTGCCAGCAGCTCGGACCGGAGGGTGGTCGTTGGCTACACCTTC. It yields the protein CASSSDRRVVVGYTF.

This chain links TRBV30 with TRBJ1-1; the D gene is possibly TRBD1 (6 bases). The ends were cut back, 3 bases at V and 4 bases at J, with 12 bases in the middle. The CDR3 is made up of 13 amino acids. Germline loops: CDR1 GTSNPN, CDR2 SVGIG (reference sequence). CDR3 in amino acids: CAWRNTGSTEAFF. The CDR3 DNA reads TGTGCCTGGAGGAATACAGGGAGCACTGAAGCTTTCTTT.

In its sample, this clone was seen a few times. The chain uses TRBV13 and TRBJ2-2, with TRBD2 identical over 8 bases. The CDR3 length is 16 residues. Trimming at V came to 5 bases and at J to 4 bases, leaving 9 bases not matched to a gene. Germline V gives CDR1 PRHDT, CDR2 FYEKMQ (reference sequence). CDR3 protein: CASSPALAGGTGELFF. The CDR3 DNA follows: TGTGCCAGCAGCCCCGCGTTGGCGGGGGGCACCGGGGAGCTGTTTTTT.

This chain links TRBV30 with TRBJ2-2; the match to TRBD2 covers 8 bases. Germline V gene sequence: CDR1 GTSNPN, CDR2 SVGIG (reference sequence). V lost 8 bases, J lost 6 bases, and 5 bases stayed unmatched. The CDR3 runs 12 residues. The CDR3 loop is CATSGGAGELFF. The CDR3 region has the DNA TGTGCCACCTCCGGGGGGGCCGGGGAGCTGTTTTTT.

This clone has only a few counts. Since a far larger clone is one base different, this is likely a read error. The chain recombines TRBV7-2 with TRBJ2-2; D could derive from TRBD1 or TRBD2 (5 bases each). Germline V gene data show CDR1 as SGHTA and CDR2 as FQGNSA. CDR3 length: 13 residues. V was trimmed by 1 base and J by 5 bases, leaving 5 bases between them. CDR3 bases: TGTGCCAGCAGCTTAGGGGGGACCGGGGAGCTGTTTTTT. Amino acids: CASSLGGTGELFF.

The V and J genes are TRBV9 and TRBJ2-3; D remains unclear. Trimming cost V 3 bases and J 0 bases, with 5 bases left between them. CDR3 length equals 13 residues. Germline V gene lookup returns CDR1 SGDLS and CDR2 YYNGEE. In DNA, the CDR3 is TGTGCCAGCAGCGGATATAGCACAGATACGCAGTATTTT. Protein product: CASSGYSTDTQYF.

Concerning this clone: The germline gene is not matched at one end of the junction; a read error may be the cause. The chain joins TRBV5-6 to TRBJ1-4, with 9 bases lining up with TRBD1. Germline-derived CDR1 and CDR2 are SGHDT and YYEEEE. The CDR3 spans 11 residues. This chain's CDR3 is CASSLRDRVIF. Here the CDR3 DNA reads TGTGCCAGCAGCTTGCGGGACAGGGTGATTTTT.

The V and J genes are TRBV4-3 and TRBJ2-1, with TRBD2 identical over 7 bases. CDR1 is LGHNA and CDR2 is YSLEER in the germline V gene. This CDR3 comprises 15 residues. The J segment lost 5 bases and the V segment lost 0 bases, leaving 4 bases of the junction unmatched. This CDR3 reads CASSQDWGGDNEQFF. CDR3 nucleotide sequence: TGCGCCAGCAGCCAAGATTGGGGGGGGGACAATGAGCAGTTCTTC.

This clone turned up a few times. J is TRBJ2-7 and V is TRBV11-2; TRBD1 matches at 7 bases. This CDR3 has 16 residues. V shed 2 bases, J shed 1 base, and the junction held 8 bases outside the gene matches. Germline CDR1 SGHAT, CDR2 FQNNGV. The CDR3 loop is CASSLRGLKSSYEQYF. The CDR3 bases are TGTGCCAGCAGCTTAAGGGGGCTAAAAAGTTCCTACGAGCAGTACTTC.

The chain has TRBV19 and TRBJ2-5; maybe TRBD2 (5 bases). The CDR3 has 19 residues. The V and J ends lost 6 bases and 4 bases respectively, with 30 bases between them. Germline V lookup: CDR1 LNHDA, CDR2 SQIVND (reference sequence). The CDR3 coding sequence is TGTGCCAGTAGCCTCGCCGGCAGGAGGCCGTACCCCCGGTTAGAGACCCAGTACTTC. Amino acids: CASSLAGRRPYPRLETQYF. Full variable domain (missing parts from reference TRBV19 and TRBJ2-5): DGGITQSPKYLFRKEGQNVTLSCEQNLNHDAMYWYRQDPGQGLRLIYYSQIVNDFQKGDIAEGYSVSREKKESFPLTVTSAQKNPTAFYLCASSLAGRRPYPRLETQYFGPGTRLLVL.